This T cell receptor (beta chain) was captured by sequencing in a study of yellow fever vaccine responses in identical twins. The study, taken as a whole, reports: As reported, the vaccine T cell response of twins seemed partly convergent and partly personalized.

Concerning this clonotype itself: Its specificity is unknown. Compared with germline, one end of the junction differs, possibly owing to a read error.

TCRdb analysed the RT-PCR reads with MiXCR anew, one entry per CDR3 protein. This sample has roughly 800 distinct CDR3 sequences, with about 85% found just once. Sequenced here: T cells from blood (PBMCs), unsorted or a sorted subset (not recorded which), sampled before or after yellow fever vaccination (not recorded which). This sequence was found in a female donor who received the yellow fever vaccine.

The CDR3 DNA reads TGTGCCACCAGCAGAGGAGGGGACCTGCTTTGGTTT. It encodes CATSRGGDLLWF. The gene calls are TRBV15 and TRBJ1-1; TRBD1 might be the D (5 bases). Germline-derived CDR1 and CDR2 are LNHNV and YYDKDF (reference sequence). This CDR3 spans 12 amino acids.